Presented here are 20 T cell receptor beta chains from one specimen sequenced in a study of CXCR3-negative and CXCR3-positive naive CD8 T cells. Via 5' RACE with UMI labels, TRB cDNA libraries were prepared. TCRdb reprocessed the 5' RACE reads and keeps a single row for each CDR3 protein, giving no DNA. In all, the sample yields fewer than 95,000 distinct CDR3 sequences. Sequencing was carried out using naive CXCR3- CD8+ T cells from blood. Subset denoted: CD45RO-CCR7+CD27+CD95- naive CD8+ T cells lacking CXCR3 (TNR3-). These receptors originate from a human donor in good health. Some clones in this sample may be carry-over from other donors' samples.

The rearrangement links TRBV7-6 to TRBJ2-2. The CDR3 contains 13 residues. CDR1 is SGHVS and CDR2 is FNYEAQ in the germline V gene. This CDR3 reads CASSLRHPGELFF.

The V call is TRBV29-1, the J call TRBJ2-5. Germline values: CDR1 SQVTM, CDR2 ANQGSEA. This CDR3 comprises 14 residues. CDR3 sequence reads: CSVEGAVYQETQYF.

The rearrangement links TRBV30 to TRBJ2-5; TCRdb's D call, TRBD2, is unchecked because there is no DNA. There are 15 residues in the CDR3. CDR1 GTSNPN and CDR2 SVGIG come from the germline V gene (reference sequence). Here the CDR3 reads CAWSGGLALQETQYF.

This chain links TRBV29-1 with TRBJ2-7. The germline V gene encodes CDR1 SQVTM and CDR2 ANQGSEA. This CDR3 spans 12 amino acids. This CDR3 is CSVVRGAYEQYF.

The CDR3 loop is CSVPFGGREETQYF. The chain is built from TRBV29-1 and TRBJ2-5; the TRBD2 assignment by TCRdb is unverifiable without DNA. The CDR3 runs to 14 residues. In germline, CDR1 is SQVTM, CDR2 ANQGSEA.

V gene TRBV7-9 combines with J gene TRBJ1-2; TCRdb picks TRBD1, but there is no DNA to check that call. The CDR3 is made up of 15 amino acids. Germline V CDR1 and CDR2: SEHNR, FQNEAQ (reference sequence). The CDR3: CASSPTGAGNYGYTF.

CDR3 in amino acids: CASSVYDGYGYTF. The chain combines TRBV12-3 or TRBV12-4 with TRBJ1-2. This CDR3 region has 13 residues.

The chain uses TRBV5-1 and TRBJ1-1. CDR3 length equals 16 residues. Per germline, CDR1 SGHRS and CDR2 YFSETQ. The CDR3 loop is CASSLETPGTNTEAFF.

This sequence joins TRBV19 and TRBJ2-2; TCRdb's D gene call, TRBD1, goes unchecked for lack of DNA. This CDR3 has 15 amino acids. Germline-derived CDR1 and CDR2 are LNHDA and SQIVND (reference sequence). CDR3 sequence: CASSNPDRNTGELFF.

The chain's CDR3 is CASSVAGTYQETQYF. The chain is built from TRBV9 and TRBJ2-5. The CDR3 has 15 amino acids. Germline V gives CDR1 SGDLS, CDR2 YYNGEE.

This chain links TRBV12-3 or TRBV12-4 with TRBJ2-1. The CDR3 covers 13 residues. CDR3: CASSFSKSGEQFF.

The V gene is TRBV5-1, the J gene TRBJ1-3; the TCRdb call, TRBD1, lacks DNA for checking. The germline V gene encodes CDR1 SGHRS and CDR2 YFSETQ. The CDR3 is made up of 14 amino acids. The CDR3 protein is CASSGTGPGNTIYF.

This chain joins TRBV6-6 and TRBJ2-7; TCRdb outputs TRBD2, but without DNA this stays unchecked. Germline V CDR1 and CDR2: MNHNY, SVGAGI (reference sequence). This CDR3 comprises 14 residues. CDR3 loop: CASSLGLHSYEQYF.

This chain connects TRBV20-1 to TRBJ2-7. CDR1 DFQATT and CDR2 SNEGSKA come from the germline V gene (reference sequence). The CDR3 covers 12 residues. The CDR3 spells CSARDWQNEQYF.

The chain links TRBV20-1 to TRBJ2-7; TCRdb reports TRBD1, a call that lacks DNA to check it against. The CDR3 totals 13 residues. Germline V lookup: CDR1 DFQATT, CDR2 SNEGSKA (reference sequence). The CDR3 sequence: CSVIDRGVDEQYF.

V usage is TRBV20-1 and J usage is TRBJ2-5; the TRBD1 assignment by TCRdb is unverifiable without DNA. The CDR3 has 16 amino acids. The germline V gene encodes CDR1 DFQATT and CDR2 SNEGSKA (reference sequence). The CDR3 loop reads CSATDWDRRNQETQYF.

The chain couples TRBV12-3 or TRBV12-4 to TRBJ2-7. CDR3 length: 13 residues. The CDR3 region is CASSLTLSYEQYF.

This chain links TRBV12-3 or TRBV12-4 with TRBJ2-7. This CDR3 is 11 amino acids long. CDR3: CASATPYEQYF.

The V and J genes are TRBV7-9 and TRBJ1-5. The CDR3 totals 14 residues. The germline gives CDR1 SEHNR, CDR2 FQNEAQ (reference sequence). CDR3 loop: CASSLGESNQPQHF.

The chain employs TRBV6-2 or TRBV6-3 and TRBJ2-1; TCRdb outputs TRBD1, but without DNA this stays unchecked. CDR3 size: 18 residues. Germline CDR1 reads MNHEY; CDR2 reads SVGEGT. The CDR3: CASSYSTFDSIPYNEQFF.